Shown below are 5 T cell receptor beta chains from a single sample sequenced in a study of blood T cells in healthy people across ages (dated by TCRdb to between 2015 and 2017). Library method: 5' RACE. These reads were obtained on an Illumina HiSeq 2500. A second PCR of roughly 7 to 12 cycles was run with a J-beta primer mix and a sample-barcoded 5' primer. TCRdb took the public reads, trimmed them with fastp at Q25, ran MiXCR for clone calling and kept in-frame beta chains. Identical CDR3 proteins give one entry, which carries the most common genes and DNA. The sample table holds under 800,000 distinct CDR3 sequences, of which about 40% were seen once. More than 20% of the sample belongs to the ten largest clones. Material: blood. These receptors all stem from a woman aged 60-75 years in good health.

V is TRBV20-1 and J is TRBJ1-4, with 7 bases identical to TRBD1. The CDR3 is 17 amino acids. The trim removed 0 bases at V and 2 bases at J, leaving 9 bases unmatched. CDR1 is DFQATT and CDR2 is SNEGSKA in the germline V gene (reference sequence). The CDR3 sequence: CSARDRRGRATNEKLFF. CDR3 sequence (DNA): TGCAGTGCTAGAGATCGCAGGGGGAGGGCCACTAATGAAAAACTGTTTTTT.

The CDR3: CASSLGGGSYNQQYF. In nucleotides, the CDR3 is TGTGCCAGCAGTTTGGGCGGCGGGAGCTACAATCAGCAGTACTTC. The chain has TRBV27 and TRBJ2-4; 7 bases fit TRBD2. The germline V gene has CDR1 MNHEY and CDR2 SMNVEV (reference sequence). The CDR3 sequence is 15 residues long. Trimming cost V 3 bases and J 13 bases; bases outside gene matches: 15.

DNA of the CDR3: TGCAGTGCTAGAGAAGGGTTCGCGACAGCTAATTCACCCCTCCACTTT. Encoded protein: CSAREGFATANSPLHF. V usage is TRBV20-1 and J usage is TRBJ1-6, with TRBD1 as a possible D gene (5 bases). V lost 0 bases and J 6 bases, leaving 15 bases between the germline ends. The CDR3 spans 16 residues. Germline loops: CDR1 DFQATT, CDR2 SNEGSKA (reference sequence).

This clonotype came up a few times. V and J are TRBV28 and TRBJ1-1; 9 bases map to TRBD1. CDR1 and CDR2 from the germline V gene are MDHEN and SYDVKM. This CDR3 contains 14 residues. The V gene end was trimmed by 6 bases and the J gene end by 7 bases; junction bases not matched to a gene: 9. The CDR3: CASSRTGARSEAFF. CDR3 nucleotide sequence: TGTGCCAGCAGCCGGACAGGGGCCAGGAGTGAAGCTTTCTTT.

In this sample, this clonotype turned up a few times. J is TRBJ1-1 and V is TRBV18; 7 positions agree with TRBD1. Germline V gives CDR1 KGHSH, CDR2 LQKENI. Trimming took 2 bases from V and 0 from J; bases not matched to a gene: 0. This CDR3 comprises 14 residues. In DNA, the CDR3 is TGTGCCAGCTCACCAGGACAGGTGAACACTGAAGCTTTCTTT. Its protein is CASSPGQVNTEAFF.